This T cell receptor beta chain originates from a study of OX40 agonist ivuxolimab in advanced cancers. The wider study: Partial responses were seen in three patients, one with hepatocellular carcinoma and two with cutaneous melanoma.

This CDR3 contains 17 residues. Trimming removed 5 bases at V and 6 bases at J, with 23 bases between. From germline, CDR1 is SGHAT and CDR2 FQDESV (reference sequence). The assay was immunoSEQ multiplex PCR, and TCRdb's table has in-frame clones only and misses some. The sample includes roughly 60,000 clones, approximately 85% of them seen just once. The J gene is TRBJ2-1, the V gene TRBV11-1; weak D call: TRBD2 (5 bases). This TCR was recovered from an adult with an advanced solid tumor such as melanoma, head and neck, liver or kidney cancer. Sequencing was performed on CD4+ or CD8+ T cells sorted from blood, taken in a trial of the OX40 agonist ivuxolimab. The CDR3 sequence is CASSPQPGIWAGNEQFF. CDR3 nucleotides: TGTGCCAGCAGCCCCCAACCCGGGATATGGGCGGGCAATGAGCAGTTCTTC.